A selection of T cell receptor beta chains follows, all from one sample in a study of early T cells in non-severe SARS-CoV-2 infection. TCRdb reprocessed the 5' RACE reads via MiXCR and lists one record per CDR3 protein. The sample consists of about 72,000 distinct CDR3 sequences, 9.1% of them appearing once. The source material was whole blood. The source of these receptors is an adult who was a healthcare worker with PCR-confirmed SARS-CoV-2 infection or an uninfected control (not recorded which). Each CDR3 is given with its conserved first and last residue. The D gene is left open where the match is weak. Clone size appears in some rows only: once, few, many, or a class for an expanded clone.

V gene: TRBV7-3
J gene: TRBJ2-3
clone size: .
D gene: .
CDR3 DNA: TGTGCCAGCAGCGCCCAGCCTCGCGATACGCAGTATTTT
CDR3 protein: CASSAQPRDTQYF

V gene: TRBV11-2
J gene: TRBJ2-7
clone size: many
D gene: .
CDR3 DNA: TGTGCCAGCAGCGCCGCTTACGAGCAGTACTTC
CDR3 protein: CASSAAYEQYF

V gene: TRBV6-1
J gene: TRBJ2-3
clone size: few
D gene: .
CDR3 DNA: TGTGCCAGCAGTGATCAGCCCCTTACAGGATCGGATACGCAGTATTTT
CDR3 protein: CASSDQPLTGSDTQYF

V gene: TRBV11-2
J gene: TRBJ1-2
clone size: many
D gene: .
CDR3 DNA: TGTGCCAGCAGCTTACAAACAGGGATGAATGGCTACACCTTC
CDR3 protein: CASSLQTGMNGYTF

V gene: TRBV19
J gene: TRBJ1-1
clone size: many
D gene: .
CDR3 DNA: TGTGCCAGCCAGGTTGGGGCTAACACTGAAGCTTTCTTT
CDR3 protein: CASQVGANTEAFF

V gene: TRBV29-1
J gene: TRBJ1-5
clone size: many
D gene: .
CDR3 DNA: TGCAGCTCTTCCTCCGGGGCTAGAAGGAATCAGCCCCAGCATTTT
CDR3 protein: CSSSSGARRNQPQHF

V gene: TRBV11-2
J gene: TRBJ2-1
clone size: once
D gene: .
CDR3 DNA: TGTGCCAGCGGCTCGGGACTCTATAACAATGAGCAGTTCTTC
CDR3 protein: CASGSGLYNNEQFF

V gene: TRBV3-1
J gene: TRBJ1-3
clone size: .
D gene: .
CDR3 DNA: TGTGCCAGCAGCCAACAGCGGGGGGTGTTTTCTGGAAACACCATATATTTT
CDR3 protein: CASSQQRGVFSGNTIYF

V gene: TRBV13
J gene: TRBJ2-7
clone size: few
D gene: .
CDR3 DNA: TGTGCCAGCAGCTTAGGAGGGGAGCAGTACTTC
CDR3 protein: CASSLGGEQYF

V gene: TRBV11-3
J gene: TRBJ2-7
clone size: .
D gene: .
CDR3 DNA: TGTGCCAGCAGCTTGAGGGCTGGGGCCCAGTCCGAGCAGTACTTC
CDR3 protein: CASSLRAGAQSEQYF

V gene: TRBV30
J gene: TRBJ2-3
clone size: many
D gene: .
CDR3 DNA: TGTGCCTGTGTTACAGTGGAGGGGTCCTCCCACACAGATACGCAGTATTTT
CDR3 protein: CACVTVEGSSHTDTQYF

V gene: TRBV6-5
J gene: TRBJ2-7
clone size: .
D gene: .
CDR3 DNA: TGTGCCAGCAGTTCCAATTTAGCAAGGACAACGAGCTCCTACGAGCAGTACTTC
CDR3 protein: CASSSNLARTTSSYEQYF

V gene: TRBV12-3/TRBV12-4
J gene: TRBJ1-6
clone size: .
D gene: .
CDR3 DNA: TGTGCCAGCAGTTTAGAGTTAGGGTATTCACCCCTCCACTTT
CDR3 protein: CASSLELGYSPLHF

V gene: TRBV7-2
J gene: TRBJ2-1
clone size: many
D gene: TRBD2
CDR3 DNA: TGTGCCAGCAGCTCTTCTCTCCTAGCGGACCGTTACAATGAGCAGTTCTTC
CDR3 protein: CASSSSLLADRYNEQFF

V gene: TRBV4-1
J gene: TRBJ2-7
clone size: .
D gene: TRBD2
CDR3 DNA: TGCGCCAGCAGCCGGGGACTAGCGGGATCATACGAGCAGTACTTC
CDR3 protein: CASSRGLAGSYEQYF

V gene: TRBV4-1
J gene: TRBJ2-2
clone size: many
D gene: .
CDR3 DNA: TGCGCCAGCAGCCAGGACTACCCGAACACCGGGGAGCTGTTTTTT
CDR3 protein: CASSQDYPNTGELFF

V gene: TRBV20-1
J gene: TRBJ2-7
clone size: many
D gene: TRBD2
CDR3 DNA: TGCAGTGCGGATCGCGGGGGGGAACCCTACGAGCAGTACTTC
CDR3 protein: CSADRGGEPYEQYF

V gene: TRBV7-3
J gene: TRBJ2-2
clone size: many
D gene: TRBD2
CDR3 DNA: TGTGCCAGCAGCTTAGGACTAGCGGGAGGAACCGGGGAGCTGTTTTTT
CDR3 protein: CASSLGLAGGTGELFF

V gene: TRBV7-2
J gene: TRBJ2-3
clone size: .
D gene: .
CDR3 DNA: TGTGCCAGCAGCTCCCTAGGGCCAGATACGCAGTATTTT
CDR3 protein: CASSSLGPDTQYF

V gene: TRBV12-3/TRBV12-4
J gene: TRBJ2-2
clone size: few
D gene: .
CDR3 DNA: TGTGCCAGCAGTTTAGAGGGCACCCCGAACACCGGGGAGCTGTTTTTT
CDR3 protein: CASSLEGTPNTGELFF

V gene: TRBV29-1
J gene: TRBJ2-6
clone size: .
D gene: .
CDR3 DNA: TGCAGCGTTGACGGAGACAAAGCTCCTGGGGCCAACGTCCTGACTTTC
CDR3 protein: CSVDGDKAPGANVLTF

V gene: TRBV18
J gene: TRBJ2-7
clone size: few
D gene: TRBD1
CDR3 DNA: TGTGCCAGCTCACCACCGGGACAGGGGGCATACGAGCAGTACTTC
CDR3 protein: CASSPPGQGAYEQYF

V gene: TRBV7-3
J gene: TRBJ2-7
clone size: few
D gene: TRBD2
CDR3 DNA: TGTGCCAGCAGCTTACAAGCGGGAGCAGGCGAGCAGTACTTC
CDR3 protein: CASSLQAGAGEQYF

V gene: TRBV29-1
J gene: TRBJ1-2
clone size: many
D gene: .
CDR3 DNA: TGCAGCATTACACAGAGCACTAACTATGGCTACACCTTC
CDR3 protein: CSITQSTNYGYTF

V gene: TRBV19
J gene: TRBJ1-5
clone size: few
D gene: .
CDR3 DNA: TGTGCCAGTAGTATCATGGGGGGCTCAAATCAGCCCCAGCATTTT
CDR3 protein: CASSIMGGSNQPQHF

V gene: TRBV5-8
J gene: TRBJ2-5
clone size: many
D gene: .
CDR3 DNA: TGTGCCAGCCCGGTTCCGCCCGGCCAGTTGACCGGTGAAGAAGAGACCCAGTACTTC
CDR3 protein: CASPVPPGQLTGEEETQYF

V gene: TRBV2
J gene: TRBJ1-1
clone size: few
D gene: .
CDR3 DNA: TGTGCCAGCAGTGCCCGGACGGAAAAAGCTTTCTTT
CDR3 protein: CASSARTEKAFF

V gene: TRBV7-3
J gene: TRBJ1-1
clone size: many
D gene: .
CDR3 DNA: TGTGCCAGCAGCTTACAGCATATGAACACTGAAGCTTTCTTT
CDR3 protein: CASSLQHMNTEAFF

V gene: TRBV25-1
J gene: TRBJ2-7
clone size: few
D gene: .
CDR3 DNA: TGTGCCAGCAGTGAATACCCCCACAGGGCCGCCTACGAGCAGTACTTC
CDR3 protein: CASSEYPHRAAYEQYF

V gene: TRBV20-1
J gene: TRBJ2-1
clone size: .
D gene: TRBD2
CDR3 DNA: TGCAGTGCTAGAACCCCTCTAGCCGGGGGGAATGAGCAGTTCTTC
CDR3 protein: CSARTPLAGGNEQFF

V gene: TRBV10-3
J gene: TRBJ1-5
clone size: many
D gene: .
CDR3 DNA: TGTGCCATCAGTGAGTCGGGGATTTCACAGCCCCAGCATTTT
CDR3 protein: CAISESGISQPQHF

V gene: TRBV18
J gene: TRBJ2-5
clone size: .
D gene: .
CDR3 DNA: TGTGCCAGCTCGTACCGACGTAACCAAGAGACCCAGTACTTC
CDR3 protein: CASSYRRNQETQYF

V gene: TRBV4-1
J gene: TRBJ2-3
clone size: .
D gene: .
CDR3 DNA: TGCGCCAGCAGCCAAGATGGGACTGGGGCGACAGATACGCAGTATTTT
CDR3 protein: CASSQDGTGATDTQYF

V gene: TRBV7-6
J gene: TRBJ2-7
clone size: many
D gene: .
CDR3 DNA: TGTGCCAGCAGCGAAGGATACGAGCAGTACTTC
CDR3 protein: CASSEGYEQYF

V gene: TRBV29-1
J gene: TRBJ2-1
clone size: many
D gene: .
CDR3 DNA: TGCAGCGTTGTTGAGCGGAGGGACAATGAGCAGTTCTTC
CDR3 protein: CSVVERRDNEQFF

V gene: TRBV27
J gene: TRBJ2-5
clone size: few
D gene: TRBD1
CDR3 DNA: TGTGCCAGCAGTACGGGACAGGGTCCGCAAGAGACCCAGTACTTC
CDR3 protein: CASSTGQGPQETQYF

V gene: TRBV25-1
J gene: TRBJ2-1
clone size: many
D gene: .
CDR3 DNA: TGTGCCAGCAGTGATTATACGGATGCCTACAATGAGCAGTTCTTC
CDR3 protein: CASSDYTDAYNEQFF

V gene: TRBV7-8
J gene: TRBJ2-3
clone size: .
D gene: TRBD2
CDR3 DNA: TGTGCCAGCAGTTCATTACTAGCGGGAGCTTTGGATACGCAGTATTTT
CDR3 protein: CASSSLLAGALDTQYF

V gene: TRBV6-6
J gene: TRBJ2-1
clone size: .
D gene: .
CDR3 DNA: TGTGCCAGCACCCACGGGGAGGTGCAGTTCTTC
CDR3 protein: CASTHGEVQFF

V gene: TRBV7-2
J gene: TRBJ1-2
clone size: .
D gene: TRBD1
CDR3 DNA: TGTGCCAGCAGCGAGGGACAGGAGTATGGCTACACCTTC
CDR3 protein: CASSEGQEYGYTF

V gene: TRBV5-1
J gene: TRBJ2-5
clone size: .
D gene: .
CDR3 DNA: TGCGCCAGCAGCAGGACTCCACAAGAGACCCAGTACTTC
CDR3 protein: CASSRTPQETQYF

V gene: TRBV20-1
J gene: TRBJ1-1
clone size: many
D gene: TRBD1
CDR3 DNA: TGCAGTCCGACCGGGACAGGGGTCGACACTGAAGCTTTCTTT
CDR3 protein: CSPTGTGVDTEAFF

V gene: TRBV7-8
J gene: TRBJ2-6
clone size: .
D gene: .
CDR3 DNA: TGTGCCAGCAGCAAAACAGGGTTTACTGGGGCCAACGTCCTGACTTTC
CDR3 protein: CASSKTGFTGANVLTF

V gene: TRBV7-2
J gene: TRBJ2-5
clone size: .
D gene: .
CDR3 DNA: TGTGCCAGCAGCTTAGGGAGGGGAAGGGGCCAAGAGACCCAGTACTTC
CDR3 protein: CASSLGRGRGQETQYF

V gene: TRBV3-1
J gene: TRBJ2-1
clone size: .
D gene: TRBD1
CDR3 DNA: TGTGCCAGCAGCCACGGACAGGGGGCAGATGAGCAGTTCTTC
CDR3 protein: CASSHGQGADEQFF